These T cell receptor beta chains were read from a single sample in a study of shared clonotypes between healthy human individuals. Assay used: immunoSEQ multiplex PCR; TCRdb lists only in-frame clones, some missing. The table includes 490,000 or so clones, over 65% detected once. Sequences were obtained from PBMCs. The receptors were gathered from a woman aged 40 to 49 in good health. Some clones in this sample may be carry-over from other donors' samples. Both conserved end residues are part of each CDR3. D genes are given only for firm matches. Expanded clones get a size class; other rows say once, few or many, or leave the size out.

v_gene	abundance	j_gene	d_gene	CDR3nt	CDR3aa
TRBV7-9	once	TRBJ2-2	TRBD2	TGTGCCAGCAGCCCCCACGGACTAGCGGGAGTTTGGATTGCGGGGGAGCTGTTTTTT	CASSPHGLAGVWIAGELFF
TRBV15	-	TRBJ1-2	-	TGTGCCGGAAGGGGGGCCCCTAGAGGCTACACCTTC	CAGRGAPRGYTF
TRBV27	-	TRBJ2-1	TRBD2	TGTGCCAGCAGTTTATATACGCCGGGACTAGCGCCCGAGCAGTTCTTC	CASSLYTPGLAPEQFF
TRBV7-6	-	TRBJ1-1	TRBD1	TGTGCCAGCAGCCCCATACAGGGGGCTGTTGAAGCTTTCTTT	CASSPIQGAVEAFF
TRBV7-8	-	TRBJ2-3	-	TGTGCCAGCAGCGACCGGGGACTGTTTACAGATACGCAGTATTTT	CASSDRGLFTDTQYF
TRBV27	-	TRBJ2-2	-	TGTGCCAGCAGTTTGGGAACCGGGGAGCTGTTTTTT	CASSLGTGELFF
TRBV30	-	TRBJ1-2	-	TGTGCCTGGACGCAAAGGACATTTCATGGCTACACCTTC	CAWTQRTFHGYTF
TRBV6-5	-	TRBJ2-7	-	TGTGCCAGCAGTTCACCGGGGCTTGGGACCTACGAGCAGTACTTC	CASSSPGLGTYEQYF
TRBV2	-	TRBJ2-6	-	TGTGCCAGCAGTCGTCAATCTGGGGCCAACGTCCTGACTTTC	CASSRQSGANVLTF
TRBV5-4	-	TRBJ1-4	TRBD1	TGTGCCAGCAGTCGGGGACAGGGGGAAATTGAAAAACTGTTTTTT	CASSRGQGEIEKLFF
TRBV27	-	TRBJ2-7	-	TGTGCCAGCAGTTTTGAGGCAGGGAGCTCCTACGAGCAGTACTTC	CASSFEAGSSYEQYF
TRBV2	-	TRBJ1-5	-	TGTGCCAGCAGTGAATTAAGGACCCAGCCCCAGCATTTT	CASSELRTQPQHF
TRBV6-1	-	TRBJ2-1	TRBD2	TGTGCCAGCACCCGAGGGACTAGCGGTAACAATGAGCAGTTCTTC	CASTRGTSGNNEQFF
TRBV14	-	TRBJ2-1	-	TGTGCCAGCAGCCACCCCTACAATGAGCAGTTCTTC	CASSHPYNEQFF
TRBV7-8	-	TRBJ1-1	-	TGTGCCAGCAGCTTAGCGAGGGATAACACTGAAGCTTTCTTT	CASSLARDNTEAFF
TRBV7-8	-	TRBJ2-7	-	TGTGCCAGCAGCTTAGAAGGATATGGGTACGAGCAGTACTTC	CASSLEGYGYEQYF
TRBV4-3	-	TRBJ2-7	TRBD1	TGCGCCAGCAGCCAAGAACTAGGACAGGTGATCTACGAGCAGTACTTC	CASSQELGQVIYEQYF
TRBV13	-	TRBJ1-3	-	TGTGCCAGCAGCTTAGGAAATTTGGGTTCTGGAAACACCATATATTTT	CASSLGNLGSGNTIYF
TRBV2	-	TRBJ1-2	-	TGTGCCAGCAGTGTGGGGGGCTGGGATGGCTACACCTTC	CASSVGGWDGYTF
TRBV4-1	-	TRBJ2-1	TRBD2	TGCGCCAGCAGCCAGCCGTATGCGGTAGCGGGGATCTACAATGAGCAGTTCTTC	CASSQPYAVAGIYNEQFF
TRBV2	-	TRBJ2-3	-	TGTGCCAGCAGTGAAGGGGTTGGCACAGATACGCAGTATTTT	CASSEGVGTDTQYF
TRBV9	-	TRBJ1-2	-	TGTGCCAGCAGCGTCGGACCAGGGTATGGCTACACCTTC	CASSVGPGYGYTF
TRBV7-8	-	TRBJ2-1	TRBD2	TGTGCCAGCAGCTTGTTACGGGAGGAGCTTGGGGAGCAGTTCTTC	CASSLLREELGEQFF
TRBV10-3	-	TRBJ2-2	-	TGTGCCATCAGTGAGGACCTCACCGGGGAGCTGTTTTTT	CAISEDLTGELFF
TRBV7-2	-	TRBJ1-3	-	TGTGCCAGCAGCTGGGACGGTGGAAACACCATATATTTT	CASSWDGGNTIYF
TRBV12-5	-	TRBJ2-3	TRBD1	TGTGCTAGTGGTTTGGCTGGACAGGGGACACACACAGATACGCAGTATTTT	CASGLAGQGTHTDTQYF
TRBV28	-	TRBJ1-3	-	TGTGCCAGCAGTTTTGGAGGGGACCTATTCTCTGGAAACACCATATATTTT	CASSFGGDLFSGNTIYF
TRBV6-5	-	TRBJ1-2	-	TGTGCCAGCGCCCCCCAGAGGGATAGCTATGGCTACACCTTC	CASAPQRDSYGYTF
TRBV7-8	once	TRBJ2-1	-	TGTGCCAGCAGCATGCACCGGGACCTTCACAATGAGCAGTTCTTC	CASSMHRDLHNEQFF
TRBV5-4	-	TRBJ1-3	-	TGTGCCAGCAGCCGAACTCATGGGGGGTCTGGAAACACCATATATTTT	CASSRTHGGSGNTIYF
TRBV6-4	-	TRBJ2-3	TRBD2	TGTGCCAGCAGTGGACTAGCGGGGAGCACAGATACGCAGTATTTT	CASSGLAGSTDTQYF
TRBV30	-	TRBJ2-1	TRBD2	TGTGCCTGGACGGGGGGGAGTTACTACAATGAGCAGTTCTTC	CAWTGGSYYNEQFF
TRBV6-1	-	TRBJ2-6	-	TGTGCCAGCAGCCTGACAGGGGCCAACGTCCTGACTTTC	CASSLTGANVLTF
TRBV5-1	-	TRBJ2-3	TRBD2	TGCGCCAGCAGCCCCCTAGCGGGAGAGGTAGATACGCAGTATTTT	CASSPLAGEVDTQYF
TRBV9	-	TRBJ1-1	-	TGTGCCAGCAGCGTAGATGGAACACCTTTCTTT	CASSVDGTPFF
TRBV19	-	TRBJ1-2	-	TGTGCCAGTAGTTCGGACAGCGAACTTTATGGCTACACCTTC	CASSSDSELYGYTF
TRBV13	-	TRBJ2-1	TRBD2	TGTGCCAGCAGCCCCGGGACTACCAGCTCCTACAATGAGCAGTTCTTC	CASSPGTTSSYNEQFF
TRBV5-4	-	TRBJ2-7	TRBD1	TGTGCCAGCAGTCCGGGACAGGATCCCGAGCAGTACTTC	CASSPGQDPEQYF
TRBV29-1	-	TRBJ2-7	TRBD1	TGCAGCGTTGAACAAGAACGGACAGGGCTCTACGAGCAGTACTTC	CSVEQERTGLYEQYF
TRBV7-8	-	TRBJ2-7	TRBD2	TGTGCCAGCAGCTTACTAGCGGGAGGGCCGTGGGAGCAGTACTTC	CASSLLAGGPWEQYF
TRBV29-1	-	TRBJ1-2	-	TGCAGCGGTAAAAGGGGGGCCGATGGCTACACCTTC	CSGKRGADGYTF
TRBV7-8	-	TRBJ2-1	TRBD2	TGTGCCAGCAGCTTACCTAGCGGGGAATCTCACAATGAGCAGTTCTTC	CASSLPSGESHNEQFF
TRBV28	-	TRBJ2-3	-	TGTGCCAGCAACCACCTGGGCACAGATACGCAGTATTTT	CASNHLGTDTQYF